In this sample, the clone carrying this T cell receptor (beta chain) turned up once. The source of the sample is a study of shared clonotypes between healthy human individuals. As defined, naive CD8 cells were CD45RO-negative and positively selected for CCR7, with terminally differentiated effector memory CD45RA+ cells excluded. Sequencing used immunoSEQ multiplex PCR; TCRdb keeps in-frame clones, though not all of them. Of some 2,000,000 clones listed, roughly 94% are singletons. V was pared by 3 bases and J by 2 bases, with 7 bases of the junction left unmatched. Per germline, CDR1 MDHEN and CDR2 SYDVKM. CDR3 length equals 16 residues.

The TCR was taken from a young man in good health. Input material: naive CD8+ T cells sorted from blood. This chain connects TRBV28 to TRBJ1-3; 7 bases are shared with TRBD1. This CDR3 reads CASSFYGTGAGNTIYF. CDR3 nucleotide sequence: TGTGCCAGCAGTTTTTACGGAACAGGGGCTGGAAACACCATATATTTT.